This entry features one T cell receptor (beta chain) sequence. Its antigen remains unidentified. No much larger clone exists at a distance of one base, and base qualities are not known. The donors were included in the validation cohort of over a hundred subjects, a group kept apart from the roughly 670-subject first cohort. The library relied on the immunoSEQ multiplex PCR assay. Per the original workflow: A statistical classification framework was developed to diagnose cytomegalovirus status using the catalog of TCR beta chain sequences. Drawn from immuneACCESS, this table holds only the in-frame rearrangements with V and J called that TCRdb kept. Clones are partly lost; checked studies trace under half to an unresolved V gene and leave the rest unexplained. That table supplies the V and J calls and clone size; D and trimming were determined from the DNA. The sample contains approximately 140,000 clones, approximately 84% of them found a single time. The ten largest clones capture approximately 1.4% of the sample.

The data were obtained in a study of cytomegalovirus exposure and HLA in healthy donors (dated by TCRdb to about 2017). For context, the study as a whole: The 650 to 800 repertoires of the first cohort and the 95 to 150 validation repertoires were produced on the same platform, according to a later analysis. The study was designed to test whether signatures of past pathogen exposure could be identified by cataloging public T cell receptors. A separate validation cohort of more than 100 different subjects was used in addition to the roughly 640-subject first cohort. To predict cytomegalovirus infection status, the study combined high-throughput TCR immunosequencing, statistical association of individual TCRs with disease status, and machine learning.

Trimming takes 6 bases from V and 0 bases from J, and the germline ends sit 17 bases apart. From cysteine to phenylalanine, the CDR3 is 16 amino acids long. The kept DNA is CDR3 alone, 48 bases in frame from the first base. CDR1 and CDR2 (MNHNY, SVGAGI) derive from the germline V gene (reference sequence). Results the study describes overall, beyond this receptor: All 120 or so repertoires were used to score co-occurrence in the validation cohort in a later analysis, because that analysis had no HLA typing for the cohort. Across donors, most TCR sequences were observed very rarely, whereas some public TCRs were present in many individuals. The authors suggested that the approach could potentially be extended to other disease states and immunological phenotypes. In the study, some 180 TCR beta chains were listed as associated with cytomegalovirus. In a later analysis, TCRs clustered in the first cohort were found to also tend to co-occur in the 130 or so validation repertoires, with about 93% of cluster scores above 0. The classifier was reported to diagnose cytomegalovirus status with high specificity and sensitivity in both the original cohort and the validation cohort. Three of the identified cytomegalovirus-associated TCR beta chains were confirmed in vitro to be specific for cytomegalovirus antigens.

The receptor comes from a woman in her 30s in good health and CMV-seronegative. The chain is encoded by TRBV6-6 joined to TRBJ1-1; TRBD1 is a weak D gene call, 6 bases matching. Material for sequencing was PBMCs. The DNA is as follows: TGTGCCAGCAGCATACTACCAGGACAGATGAACACTGAAGCTTTCTTT. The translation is CASSILPGQMNTEAFF.